The clone carrying this T cell receptor beta chain turned up a few times. The table came from immunoSEQ multiplex PCR; TCRdb's copy has only in-frame clones and leaves some out. Of about 150,000 clones listed, roughly 91% were seen once; the top ten hold 2.5% to 4%. This sample was taken from a study of cytomegalovirus exposure and HLA in healthy donors. Trimming removed 1 base from V and 0 bases from J; junction bases left unmatched: 4. Germline lookup yields CDR1 SGHNT and CDR2 YENEEA. CDR3 length: 16 residues. The source material was PBMCs. J is TRBJ2-3 and V is TRBV11-3; 7 bases map to TRBD2. The sequence came from a woman aged 18-30 years in good health and CMV-seropositive. The CDR3, as DNA: TGTGCCAGCAGCTTAGGTCGGCGGGAGAGCACAGATACGCAGTATTTT. Its protein is CASSLGRRESTDTQYF.